The 27 T cell receptor beta chains presented below share a single source sample, sequenced in a study of OX40 agonist ivuxolimab in advanced cancers. Sequencing was performed with immunoSEQ multiplex PCR; in TCRdb, only in-frame clones are kept and a portion is missing. The sample has roughly 51,000 clones; about 89% are singletons. The material sequenced was CD4+ or CD8+ T cells sorted from blood, taken in a trial of the OX40 agonist ivuxolimab. These receptors came from an adult with an advanced solid tumor such as melanoma, head and neck, liver or kidney cancer.

The J gene is TRBJ1-2, the V gene TRBV5-3, with a tentative D call TRBD1 (5 bases). TRBV5-3 is flagged as an ORF with uncertain function. Deletions cut 4 bases from V and 6 bases from J, with 16 bases between. The CDR3 is made up of 14 amino acids. CDR3 in DNA: TGTGCCAGAAGCCCGGGGCCGGAATTCAATGGCTACACCTTC. As protein: CARSPGPEFNGYTF.

CDR3 sequence reads: CASSPGTGSSGNTIYF. The DNA of the CDR3 is TGCGCCAGCAGTCCCGGGACAGGATCCTCTGGAAACACCATATATTTT. This chain uses TRBV10-1 with TRBJ1-3; TRBD1 matches at 8 bases. The CDR3 extends over 16 amino acids. J lost 0 bases, V lost 5 bases, and 6 bases had no gene match. Germline CDR1 reads WNHNN; CDR2 reads SYGVQD (reference sequence).

Details on this clone: The CDR3 carries no conserved terminal phenylalanine or tryptophan, so it likely arises from a read error. The DNA is omitted, as the CDR3 cannot be located on it reliably, and the CDR3 follows TCRdb's listing. The genes are TRBV21-1 and TRBJ2-7; whether TRBD2, the table's D call, matches the DNA was not checked. TRBV21-1 is a pseudogene segment. The CDR3 spans 13 amino acids, including both terminal residues. CDR3 loop: CASRSLLATRVRR.

The chain carries TRBV30 and TRBJ2-5; TRBD2 matches 11 bases. The CDR3 length is 12 residues. CDR1 and CDR2 from the germline V gene are GTSNPN and SVGIG (reference sequence). The CDR3 reads CASTSGGETQYF. CDR3 coding DNA: TGTGCATCCACTAGCGGGGGAGAGACCCAGTACTTC.

This chain uses TRBV20-1 with TRBJ2-7; D is unresolved. Germline V gives CDR1 DFQATT, CDR2 SNEGSKA (reference sequence). The CDR3 runs 11 residues. Trimming pared 5 bases from V and 4 bases from J, leaving 9 bases between. The CDR3 DNA sequence: TGCAGTGCTTCGCCAGCTTACGAGCAGTACTTC. It encodes CSASPAYEQYF.

The CDR3 is CASSPTTNSYNEQFF. Here the CDR3 DNA reads TGTGCCAGCTCACCAACCACGAACTCCTACAATGAGCAGTTCTTC. The V and J genes are TRBV18 and TRBJ2-1; unclear D gene. Germline V CDR1 and CDR2: KGHSH, LQKENI. The V end lost 2 bases, the J end lost 0 bases, and 8 bases lay between the germline ends. The CDR3 spans 15 residues.

Details on this clone: An end of the junction differs from the germline gene, which may be a read error. This chain links TRBV18 with TRBJ2-2; 7 bases agree with TRBD2. CDR1 is KGHSH, CDR2 LQKENI, per germline. The CDR3 totals 15 residues. This chain's CDR3 is CASSPPGLVSGELFF. The CDR3 region has the DNA TGTGCCAGCTCTCCACCCGGACTAGTTAGCGGGGAGCTGTTTTTT.

The chain combines TRBV10-1 with TRBJ2-1; the match to TRBD2 covers 14 bases. This CDR3 spans 15 amino acids. V was clipped by 3 bases and J by 9 bases; unmatched bases: 4. Germline V lookup: CDR1 WNHNN, CDR2 SYGVQD (reference sequence). CDR3 DNA: TGCGCCAGCAGTGATTGGACTAGCGGGAGGAGTGAGCAGTTCTTC. Residues: CASSDWTSGRSEQFF.

The chain has TRBV6-6 and TRBJ2-3; tentatively, D is TRBD1 or TRBD2 (5 bases each). Germline assignment: CDR1 MNHNY and CDR2 SVGAGI (reference sequence). With 7 bases removed from V and 0 bases from J, the gap between germline ends came to 14 bases. The CDR3 has 15 amino acids. CDR3 protein: CASTERGTSTDTQYF. The CDR3 region has the DNA TGTGCCAGCACCGAGAGGGGAACTAGCACAGATACGCAGTATTTT.

The CDR3 is CASSTGLTTDTQYF. In DNA, the CDR3 is TGTGCCAGCAGTACGGGACTAACCACAGATACGCAGTATTTT. The V call is TRBV7-3, the J call TRBJ2-3; 7 nucleotides agree with TRBD2. The trim removed 6 bases at V and 2 bases at J, leaving 5 bases unmatched. Germline V lookup: CDR1 SGHTA, CDR2 FQGTGA. The CDR3 is made up of 14 amino acids. Complete variable domain (other parts from reference TRBV7-3 and TRBJ2-3): GAGVSQTPSNKVTEKGKYVELRCDPISGHTALYWYRQSLGQGPEFLIYFQGTGAADDSGLPNDRFFAVRPEGSVSTLKIQRTERGDSAVYLCASSTGLTTDTQYFGPGTRLTVL.

The chain recombines TRBV28 with TRBJ1-2, with D possibly matching TRBD1 (5 bases). Germline CDR1 MDHEN, CDR2 SYDVKM. This CDR3 contains 13 residues. Between the trimmed V and J ends, which lost 8 bases and 4 bases, there was a span of 14 bases. The CDR3 loop is CASGLRRVYGYTF. CDR3 nucleotide sequence: TGTGCCAGCGGGCTGCGCAGGGTCTATGGCTACACCTTC.

The genes are TRBV6-6 and TRBJ2-7; the D gene is possibly TRBD2 (5 bases). This CDR3 has 13 residues. Germline V CDR1 and CDR2: MNHNY, SVGAGI (reference sequence). The ends were cut back, 6 bases at V and 0 bases at J, with 9 bases in the middle. The CDR3, as DNA: TGTGCCAGCAGGGCTGGGAGCTCCTACGAGCAGTACTTC. The encoded protein is CASRAGSSYEQYF.

The chain couples TRBV10-1 to TRBJ2-1, with D unclear. Per the germline V gene, CDR1 is WNHNN and CDR2 is SYGVQD (reference sequence). V lost 0 bases to trimming and J lost 6 bases, with 6 bases between them. The CDR3 loop spans 13 amino acids. In DNA, the CDR3 is TGCGCCAGCAGTGAGTCATCTAGCAATGAGCAGTTCTTC. Its translation: CASSESSSNEQFF.

The chain employs TRBV5-1 and TRBJ2-7, with a weak D call TRBD2 (5 bases). Trimming cost V 4 bases and J 3 bases, with 14 bases left between them. Germline lookup yields CDR1 SGHRS and CDR2 YFSETQ. The CDR3 is 14 residues long. The CDR3 DNA reads as TGCGCCAGCAGCGACATCGGACTCCTCTACGAGCAGTACTTC. It yields the protein CASSDIGLLYEQYF.

J is TRBJ2-3 and V is TRBV4-1, with D uncertain. Germline CDR1 is MGHRA and CDR2 is YSYEKL. CDR3 length equals 13 residues. V lost 4 bases, J lost 3 bases, and 8 bases lay in between. CDR3 residues: CASSLQQTDTQYF. The CDR3 coding sequence is TGCGCCAGCAGCCTTCAGCAAACAGATACGCAGTATTTT.

The chain uses TRBV5-1 and TRBJ1-1, with D maybe TRBD1 (5 bases). The CDR3 is 13 residues long. V lost 0 bases and J lost 7, with 10 bases in between. Per the germline V gene, CDR1 is SGHRS and CDR2 is YFSETQ. CDR3 in DNA: TGCGCCAGCAGCTTGGAAGGGGAGAGTGAAGCTTTCTTT. Translated, it gives CASSLEGESEAFF.

V usage is TRBV19 and J usage is TRBJ2-6; D is perhaps TRBD1 (6 bases). CDR3 length equals 14 residues. Germline lookup yields CDR1 LNHDA and CDR2 SQIVND (reference sequence). V lost 8 bases and J 2 bases, leaving 10 bases between the germline ends. CDR3 sequence: CASGRGTGANVLTF. In DNA form, the CDR3 reads TGTGCCAGTGGCAGGGGTACTGGGGCCAACGTCCTGACTTTC.

The gene calls are TRBV13 and TRBJ1-1; 8 bases align to TRBD1. The CDR3 loop spans 15 amino acids. Germline CDR1 PRHDT, CDR2 FYEKMQ (reference sequence). After removal of 5 bases from V and 3 bases from J, the junction contained 8 bases not matched to a gene. The CDR3 region is CASSTRQGQDTEAFF. As DNA, the CDR3 is TGTGCCAGCAGCACGAGACAGGGGCAGGACACTGAAGCTTTCTTT.

The V gene is TRBV5-8, the J gene TRBJ2-7, with D possibly TRBD1 on 6 matching bases. Trimming stripped 4 bases from V and 2 bases from J, with 13 bases between. This CDR3 spans 14 amino acids. Per the germline V gene, CDR1 is SGHTS and CDR2 is YDEGEE. CDR3 in DNA: TGTGCCAGCAGCCTCCGGGACATCACCTACGAGCAGTACTTC. This sequence encodes CASSLRDITYEQYF.

This sequence joins TRBV5-1 and TRBJ1-1, with 8 nucleotides matching TRBD1. Looked up from germline, CDR1 is SGHRS and CDR2 is YFSETQ. The CDR3 spans 13 residues. The J segment lost 8 bases and the V segment lost 3 bases, leaving 6 bases of the junction unmatched. The CDR3, as DNA: TGCGCCAGCAGCTCGAGGACAGGGAGAGAAGCTTTCTTT. This gives the protein CASSSRTGREAFF. The full variable domain, with the rest looked up from reference TRBV5-1 and TRBJ1-1, is KAGVTQTPRYLIKTRGQQVTLSCSPISGHRSVSWYQQTPGQGLQFLFEYFSETQRNKGNFPGRFSGRQFSNSRSEMNVSTLELGDSALYLCASSSRTGREAFFGQGTRLTVV.

The J gene is TRBJ2-1, the V gene TRBV6-1; 8 nucleotides align to TRBD2. CDR1 is MNHNS and CDR2 is SASEGT in the germline V gene. CDR3 size: 15 residues. V shed 7 bases and J 5 bases; nucleotides not matched to a gene: 10. The CDR3: CASNKGGGPNNEQFF. CDR3 DNA sequence: TGTGCCAGCAATAAAGGCGGGGGGCCCAACAATGAGCAGTTCTTC.

DNA of the CDR3: TGTGCCAGCAGCCTACAAGGGATCCAGCCCCAGCATTTT. It translates to CASSLQGIQPQHF. This chain uses TRBV7-6 with TRBJ1-5; D not certain. V was pared by 5 bases and J by 7 bases, with 12 bases between. The CDR3 loop spans 13 amino acids. Germline-derived CDR1 and CDR2 are SGHVS and FNYEAQ.

The CDR3 protein is CASRRTWPQHF. The CDR3 nucleotides read TGTGCCAGCAGGAGAACGTGGCCCCAGCATTTT. The gene calls are TRBV2 and TRBJ1-5; D gene uncertain. The CDR3 contains 11 residues. Germline CDR1 SNHLY, CDR2 FYNNEI. V shed 6 bases and J shed 9 bases, with 9 bases lying between them.

This clone has just one count. The rearrangement links TRBV7-3 to TRBJ1-1; 7 bases agree with TRBD1. This CDR3 contains 16 residues. CDR1 SGHTA and CDR2 FQGTGA come from the germline V gene. Losses at the gene ends were 0 bases for V and 5 bases for J; bases not matched to a gene: 9. CDR3 bases: TGTGCCAGCAGCTTAACTGGGGCAGGGGGTTGGACTGAAGCTTTCTTT. As protein: CASSLTGAGGWTEAFF.

The chain couples TRBV7-9 to TRBJ2-1; 12 positions match TRBD2. J gave up 9 bases and V 5 bases, and 8 bases lay outside the gene matches. Per the germline V gene, CDR1 is SEHNR and CDR2 is FQNEAQ (reference sequence). This CDR3 comprises 15 residues. Written as DNA, the CDR3 is TGTGCCAGCAGCGTTCCCGCTAGCGGGGGGGGTGAGCAGTTCTTC. It translates to CASSVPASGGGEQFF.

The gene calls are TRBV5-6 and TRBJ1-2; D call uncertain. Germline V lookup: CDR1 SGHDT, CDR2 YYEEEE. The germline V and J ends were trimmed by 4 bases and 5 bases, with 9 bases remaining between them. The CDR3 runs 12 residues. The CDR3 here is CASSGPAYGYTF. CDR3 DNA sequence: TGTGCCAGCAGCGGACCAGCGTATGGCTACACCTTC.

This clone was detected only a few times. This chain uses TRBV9 with TRBJ2-7; possibly TRBD2 for D (5 bases). The CDR3 has 15 amino acids. V lost 0 bases, J lost 5 bases, and 15 bases lay in between. Germline values: CDR1 SGDLS, CDR2 YYNGEE. CDR3 region: CASSVGGSAFDEQYF. As DNA, the CDR3 is TGTGCCAGCAGCGTAGGAGGTAGCGCCTTCGACGAGCAGTACTTC.